The TCR beta chain under discussion was sequenced for a study of molecular identifiers for immune sequencing clone quantification. Study observations and caveats: Whereas naive cells kept under 1% of molecules in clones above 20 RNA copies, such clones held over 97% in effectors. Spiked-in Jurkat TCR RNA corresponding to one cell was reported as detectable against more than 750,000 naive cells.

The sorting of naive CD8 T cells used the CD8+CD4-CCR7+CD45RA+ phenotype. V lost 1 base, J lost 4 bases, and 8 bases stayed unmatched. The CDR3 length is 16 residues. Germline CDR1 and CDR2: SGHVS and FQNEAQ. TCRdb ran MiXCR on the PCR reads and lists one entry per CDR3 protein. The sample yields some 590,000 distinct CDR3 sequences, 25% seen once. This clonotype was detected many times. Its antigen is undetermined. The sequenced sample consisted of naive CD8+ T cells from blood, with Jurkat cell RNA spiked in. The sample's subset: FACS-sorted CD8+CD4-CCR7+CD45RA+ naive T cells. The chain carries TRBV7-8 and TRBJ2-7; 9 bases are a match to TRBD2. The TCR comes from a human donor in good health. Some libraries in this study had Jurkat cell RNA spiked in. The CDR3, as DNA: TGTGCCAGCAGCTTAGATGGCAGCGGGGGGAGGTACGAGCAGTACTTC. Translation: CASSLDGSGGRYEQYF.